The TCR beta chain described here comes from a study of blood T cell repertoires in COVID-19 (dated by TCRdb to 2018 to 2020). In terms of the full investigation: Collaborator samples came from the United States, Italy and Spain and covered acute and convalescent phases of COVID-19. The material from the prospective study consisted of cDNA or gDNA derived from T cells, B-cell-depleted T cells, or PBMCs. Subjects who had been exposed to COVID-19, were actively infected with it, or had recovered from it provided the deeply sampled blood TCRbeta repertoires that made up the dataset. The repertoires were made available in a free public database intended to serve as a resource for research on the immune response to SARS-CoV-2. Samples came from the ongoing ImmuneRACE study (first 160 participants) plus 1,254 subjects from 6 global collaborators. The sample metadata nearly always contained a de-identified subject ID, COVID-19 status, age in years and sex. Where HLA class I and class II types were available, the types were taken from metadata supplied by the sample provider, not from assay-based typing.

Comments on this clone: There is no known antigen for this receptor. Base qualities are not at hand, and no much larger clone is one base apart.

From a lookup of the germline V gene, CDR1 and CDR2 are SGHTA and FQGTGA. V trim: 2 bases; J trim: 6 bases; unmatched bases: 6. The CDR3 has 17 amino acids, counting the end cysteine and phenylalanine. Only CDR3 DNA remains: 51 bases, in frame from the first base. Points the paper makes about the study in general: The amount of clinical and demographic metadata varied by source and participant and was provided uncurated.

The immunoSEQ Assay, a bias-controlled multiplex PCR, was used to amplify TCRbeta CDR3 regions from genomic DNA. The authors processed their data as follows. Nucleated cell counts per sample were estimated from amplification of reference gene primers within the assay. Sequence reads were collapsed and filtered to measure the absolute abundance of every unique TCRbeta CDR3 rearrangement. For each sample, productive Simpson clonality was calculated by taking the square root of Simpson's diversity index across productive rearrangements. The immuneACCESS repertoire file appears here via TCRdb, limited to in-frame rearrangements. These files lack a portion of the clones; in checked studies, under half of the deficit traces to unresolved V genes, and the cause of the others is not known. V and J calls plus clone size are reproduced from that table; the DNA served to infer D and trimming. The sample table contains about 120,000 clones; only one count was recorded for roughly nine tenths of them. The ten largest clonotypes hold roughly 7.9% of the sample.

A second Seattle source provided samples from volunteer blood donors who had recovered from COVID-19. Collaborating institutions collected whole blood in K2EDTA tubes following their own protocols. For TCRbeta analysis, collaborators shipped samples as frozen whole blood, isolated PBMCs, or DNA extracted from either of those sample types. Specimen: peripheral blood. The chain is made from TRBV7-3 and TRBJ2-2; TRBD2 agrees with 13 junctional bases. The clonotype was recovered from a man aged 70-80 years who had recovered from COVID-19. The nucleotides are TGTGCCAGCAGCTTACCAGGGACTAGCGGGGTCTCCGGGGAGCTGTTTTTT. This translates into CASSLPGTSGVSGELFF.